This T cell receptor beta chain was sequenced during a study of CD8 T cells in ankylosing spondylitis. TCRdb recomputed calls from the 5' RACE reads with MiXCR, one row per CDR3 protein. The sample has about 190,000 distinct CDR3 sequences; 10% to 15% are singletons. This clonotype has a handful of counts. Antigen unknown. V trimming: 7 bases; J trimming: 3 bases; junction bases outside the gene matches: 8. The CDR3 sequence is 14 residues long. The germline CDR1 and CDR2 sequences are SGHRS and YFSETQ. Findings and limits, study-wide: The study looked at matched synovial fluid samples from ankylosing spondylitis patients. Disease-linked clones were reported to be significantly enriched there. Disease-linked clones bore a CD8+ phenotype, appearing relatively rarely in peripheral blood. In synovial fluid and blood from reactive arthritis, some motif variants were previously reported.

The chain couples TRBV5-1 to TRBJ2-3, with 7 bases lining up with TRBD2. The TCR was taken from a female donor with ankylosing spondylitis or in good health (not recorded which). The material sequenced was blood, either unsorted or a sorted T cell fraction (not recorded which). The CDR3 here is CASEAGPTTDTQYF. In nucleotides, the CDR3 is TGCGCCAGCGAAGCGGGGCCTACGACAGATACGCAGTATTTT.